These 5 T cell receptor beta chains came from one sample sequenced in a study of blood T cell repertoires in COVID-19. The table came from immunoSEQ multiplex PCR; TCRdb's copy has only in-frame clones and leaves some out. The sample gives around 130,000 clones, around nine tenths of which show up once; about 2.1% is in the top ten. Sequenced material: peripheral blood. Every receptor here comes from an older man with active COVID-19.

V is TRBV6-5 and J is TRBJ2-1; tentatively, D is TRBD2 (5 bases). Between the trimmed V and J ends, which lost 6 bases and 9 bases, there was a span of 12 bases. Germline CDR1 and CDR2: MNHEY and SVGAGI. This CDR3 has 12 amino acids. The CDR3 reads CASRTRRREQFF. DNA of the CDR3: TGTGCCAGCAGAACTAGACGACGTGAGCAGTTCTTC.

The CDR3 nucleotides read TGTGCCAGCAGCTTGGGGACTTCCTACAATGAGCAGTTCTTC. Translation: CASSLGTSYNEQFF. This chain uses TRBV7-9 with TRBJ2-1; possible D gene TRBD2, 6 bases. The CDR3 contains 14 residues. Per germline, CDR1 SEHNR and CDR2 FQNEAQ (reference sequence). The V gene lost 3 bases and the J gene lost 1 base, with 7 bases spanning the gap.

The rearrangement uses TRBV19 and TRBJ1-5; D may be TRBD1 (6 bases). This CDR3 region has 15 residues. V was cut by 6 bases and J by 7 bases, with 19 bases left in between. Germline CDR1 is LNHDA and CDR2 is SQIVND (reference sequence). The CDR3 DNA sequence: TGTGCCAGTAGATCGGGACACTTGAGGGACCAGCCCCAGCATTTT. It encodes CASRSGHLRDQPQHF.

This clone was recorded only once. V is TRBV27 and J is TRBJ2-7, with D maybe TRBD1 (6 bases). The germline gives CDR1 MNHEY, CDR2 SMNVEV (reference sequence). Trimming stripped 5 bases from V and 1 base from J, with 12 bases between. This CDR3 has 14 amino acids. In DNA, the CDR3 is TGTGCCAGCAGTCTACAGGGTTTTTCCTACGAGCAGTACTTC. Protein product: CASSLQGFSYEQYF.

The rearrangement uses TRBV6-5 and TRBJ2-5, with TRBD1 matching 7 bases. CDR3 size: 14 residues. The germline V gene has CDR1 MNHEY and CDR2 SVGAGI. V lost 5 bases and J lost 4; bases outside the gene matches: 7. The CDR3 spells CASSLLYRGETQYF. Here the CDR3 DNA reads TGTGCCAGCAGTCTACTTTACAGGGGAGAGACCCAGTACTTC.